Below, 3 T cell receptor beta chains from the same sample are listed, as sequenced in a study of long-term antiretroviral therapy in people with HIV. Sequencing relied on immunoSEQ assay v3.0, run at survey level. Profiling relied on immunoSEQ multiplex PCR, and the TCRdb table lists in-frame clones only, not all of them. Counted here are around 26,000 clones, 76% occurring once; the ten biggest clones make up around 4.9%. The source material was unsorted PBMCs, sampled 0.5 years after starting antiretroviral therapy. The receptors were sampled from a woman aged 35 to 49 with HIV.

This chain connects TRBV4-2 to TRBJ2-2; D is tentatively TRBD1 or TRBD2 (7 bases each). Trimming pared 4 bases from V and 5 bases from J, leaving 17 bases between. Germline V gives CDR1 LGHNA, CDR2 YNFKEQ. This CDR3 contains 16 residues. The CDR3 bases are TGTGCCAGCAGCCCATCTAATCAGGGGGGGACCGGGGAGCTGTTTTTT. This gives the protein CASSPSNQGGTGELFF.

CDR3 coding DNA: TGTGCCAGCAGCCCTCCCGGGAGTTCCACTGAAGCTTTCTTT. Amino acid sequence: CASSPPGSSTEAFF. V is TRBV11-2 and J is TRBJ1-1; the D is unclear. Germline CDR1 is SGHAT and CDR2 is FQNNGV. Trimming stripped 5 bases from V and 4 bases from J, with 14 bases between. The CDR3 sequence is 14 residues long.

In its sample, this clone was seen once. The chain recombines TRBV15 with TRBJ2-5, with D uncertain. The CDR3 length is 14 residues. CDR1 and CDR2 (germline): LNHNV, YYDKDF (reference sequence). V lost 1 base and J lost 3, with 9 bases in between. DNA for the CDR3: TGTGCCACCAGCAGAGCTCCTGGCGAAGAGACCCAGTACTTC. It translates to CATSRAPGEETQYF.